The 8 T cell receptor beta chains given below trace back to one sample, sequenced in a study of a mutant IDH1 vaccine in newly diagnosed glioma. These TCRs' antigens remain unknown. Specified time point: week 23, last vaccination. Each dose delivered 300 ug of mutant IDH1 20-mer peptide subcutaneously with imiquimod. Here immunoSEQ multiplex PCR was the method, and the copy in TCRdb shows in-frame clones only, minus some. The data show 75,000 to 80,000 clones, with around 83% seen just once and 0.6% to 0.95% held by the top ten. This specimen was PBMCs, taken from a glioma patient whose treatment included an IDH1 peptide vaccine. Receptor source: a woman aged 45-65 years with glioma.

The rearrangement links TRBV30 to TRBJ2-7; D is tentatively TRBD1 or TRBD2 (5 bases each). Trimming stripped 3 bases from V and 4 bases from J, with 7 bases between. Germline CDR1 reads GTSNPN; CDR2 reads SVGIG (reference sequence). CDR3 length: 11 residues. The CDR3 sequence is CAWSREYEQYF. CDR3 bases: TGTGCCTGGAGCAGGGAGTACGAGCAGTACTTC.

This chain connects TRBV5-4 to TRBJ2-2; a weak D match, TRBD2 (5 bases). The CDR3 sequence is 13 residues long. Trimming shortened V by 0 bases and J by 10 bases, and 10 bases separated the two germline ends. The germline CDR1 and CDR2 sequences are SGHNT and YYREEE (reference sequence). The CDR3 sequence: CASSLAGLEELFF. The CDR3 nucleotides read TGTGCCAGCAGCTTGGCGGGGTTAGAGGAGCTGTTTTTT.

The chain employs TRBV28 and TRBJ1-5; D gene unclear. The CDR3 loop spans 14 amino acids. The V gene lost 6 bases and the J gene lost 4 bases, with 13 bases spanning the gap. Looked up from germline, CDR1 is MDHEN and CDR2 is SYDVKM. This CDR3 reads CASRIYRGNQPQHF. The CDR3 nucleotides are TGTGCCAGCAGGATTTACCGGGGTAATCAGCCCCAGCATTTT.

The chain joins TRBV27 to TRBJ1-3; D unresolved. V lost 5 bases and J 3 bases, leaving 8 bases between the germline ends. The CDR3 is made up of 13 amino acids. Per germline, CDR1 MNHEY and CDR2 SMNVEV (reference sequence). The CDR3 spells CASSRRGGNTIYF. CDR3 DNA: TGTGCCAGCAGTAGACGGGGTGGAAACACCATATATTTT.

The genes are TRBV19 and TRBJ1-1, with D perhaps TRBD1 (5 bases). This CDR3 contains 12 residues. In germline, CDR1 is LNHDA, CDR2 SQIVND (reference sequence). Trimming shortened V by 2 bases and J by 7 bases, and 8 bases separated the two germline ends. The CDR3 nucleotides are TGTGCCAGTAGTATATCAGGGAATGAAGCTTTCTTT. Amino acid sequence: CASSISGNEAFF.

The rearrangement uses TRBV29-1 and TRBJ2-3; 8 bases agree with TRBD1. CDR1 and CDR2 from the germline V gene are SQVTM and ANQGSEA. After removal of 6 bases from V and 3 bases from J, the junction contained 17 bases not matched to a gene. This CDR3 contains 17 residues. This CDR3 reads CSVDRGQGDIKTDTQYF. The DNA for the CDR3 is TGCAGCGTGGACCGAGGACAGGGCGATATCAAGACAGATACGCAGTATTTT.

The chain links TRBV5-5 to TRBJ2-1, with TRBD2 identical over 9 bases. Germline CDR1 and CDR2: SGHKS and YYEKEE (reference sequence). The CDR3 is made up of 13 amino acids. J lost 10 bases, V lost 0 bases, and 2 bases had no gene match. The CDR3 protein is CASSLGTSGEQFF. In DNA, the CDR3 is TGTGCCAGCAGCTTGGGAACTAGCGGGGAGCAGTTCTTC.

The V gene is TRBV5-4, the J gene TRBJ2-3; 16 bases fit TRBD2. The CDR3 extends over 17 amino acids. Germline V gene lookup returns CDR1 SGHNT and CDR2 YYREEE (reference sequence). V lost 5 bases and J lost 3; bases outside the gene matches: 6. This chain's CDR3 is CASRPGTSGRATDTQYF. CDR3 coding DNA: TGTGCCAGCAGACCCGGGACTAGCGGGAGGGCGACAGATACGCAGTATTTT.